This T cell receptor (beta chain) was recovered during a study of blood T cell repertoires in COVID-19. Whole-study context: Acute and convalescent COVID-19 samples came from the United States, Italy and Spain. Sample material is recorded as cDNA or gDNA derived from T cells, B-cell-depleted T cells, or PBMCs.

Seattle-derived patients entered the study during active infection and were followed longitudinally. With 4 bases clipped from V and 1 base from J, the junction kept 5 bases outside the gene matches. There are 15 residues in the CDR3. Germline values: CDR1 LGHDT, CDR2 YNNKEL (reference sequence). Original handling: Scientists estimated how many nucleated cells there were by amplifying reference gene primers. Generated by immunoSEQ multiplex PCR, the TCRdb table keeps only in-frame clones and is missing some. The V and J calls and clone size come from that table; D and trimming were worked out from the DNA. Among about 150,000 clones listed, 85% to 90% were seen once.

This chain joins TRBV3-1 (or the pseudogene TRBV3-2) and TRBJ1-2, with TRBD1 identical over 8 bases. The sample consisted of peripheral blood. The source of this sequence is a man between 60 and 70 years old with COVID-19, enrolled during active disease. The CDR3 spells CASSPGQGLNYGYTF. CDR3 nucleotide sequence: TGTGCCAGCAGCCCAGGACAGGGCCTTAACTATGGCTACACCTTC.